One and the same sample provided the 10 T cell receptor beta chains below, sequenced in a study of regulatory and conventional T cells in RAG deficiency. Measured with immunoSEQ multiplex PCR; TCRdb has only the in-frame clones, and not every one. Seen here are 30,000 to 40,000 clones, around 89% observed once, and the top ten hold about an eighth. These data also featured in a second study, about regulatory T cells. That source notes: Amplification used 52 TRBV primers and 13 TRBJ primers.

Sequencing was carried out using CD8+ T cells sorted from blood. Source of these receptors: a human donor in good health.

CDR3: CASSPSRDRVQFF. Written as DNA, the CDR3 is TGTGCCAGCTCACCGTCCCGGGACAGGGTCCAGTTCTTC. The V call is TRBV18, the J call TRBJ2-1, with 9 bases matching TRBD1. The CDR3 runs to 13 residues. V was pared by 3 bases and J by 13 bases, with 7 bases of the junction left unmatched. Germline-derived CDR1 and CDR2 are KGHSH and LQKENI.

The rearrangement links TRBV4-2 to TRBJ1-1; TRBD1 is a possible D gene (6 bases). Trimming took 1 base from V and 0 from J, leaving 15 bases between them. In germline, CDR1 is LGHNA, CDR2 YNFKEQ. CDR3 length: 17 amino acids. Here the CDR3 reads CASSQAGTYRVNTEAFF. As DNA, the CDR3 is TGTGCCAGCAGCCAAGCAGGAACCTACAGGGTGAACACTGAAGCTTTCTTT.

The chain employs TRBV29-1 and TRBJ2-1; D call uncertain. With 5 bases removed from V and 7 bases from J, the gap between germline ends came to 9 bases. The CDR3 contains 11 residues. Germline V gives CDR1 SQVTM, CDR2 ANQGSEA. The CDR3 nucleotides are TGCAGCGTTCTTAGGGTGAATGAGCAGTTCTTC. The encoded protein is CSVLRVNEQFF.

This clone came up once. The chain has TRBV19 and TRBJ1-2; D uncertain. The CDR3 sequence is 14 residues long. CDR1 and CDR2 (germline): LNHDA, SQIVND (reference sequence). V lost 7 bases, J lost 1 base, and 13 bases lay in between. This CDR3 is CASTGETDNYGYTF. The CDR3 DNA reads TGTGCCAGTACTGGGGAGACTGATAACTATGGCTACACCTTC.

This chain links TRBV7-9 with TRBJ2-7, with 11 bases lining up with TRBD2. From germline, CDR1 is SEHNR and CDR2 FQNEAQ (reference sequence). This CDR3 is 16 amino acids long. V shed 1 base and J 2 bases; nucleotides not matched to a gene: 4. CDR3 bases: TGTGCCAGCAGCTTAGACTCTAGCGGGGGGACCTACGAGCAGTACTTC. Its protein product is CASSLDSSGGTYEQYF.

Concerning this clone: One end of the junction is discordant with germline, which a read error may explain. This sequence joins TRBV7-7 and TRBJ2-3, with unresolved D. Germline V lookup: CDR1 SSHAT, CDR2 FNYEAQ (reference sequence). CDR3 length equals 13 residues. The CDR3 sequence is CASSPVSTDTQYF. The DNA of the CDR3 is TGTGCTAGCAGTCCGGTCTCCACAGATACGCAGTATTTT.

V is TRBV29-1 and J is TRBJ2-2; 7 bases agree with TRBD1. The CDR3 has 12 amino acids. From germline, CDR1 is SQVTM and CDR2 ANQGSEA. V lost 7 bases to trimming and J lost 5 bases; unmatched junction nucleotides: 4. For the CDR3, the DNA is TGCAGCGCCGTACAGGGGACCGGGGAGCTGTTTTTT. Its translation is CSAVQGTGELFF.

The chain combines TRBV9 with TRBJ1-1, with 8 bases lining up with TRBD1. J lost 8 bases, V lost 4 bases, and 7 bases had no gene match. The CDR3 spans 13 residues. The germline gives CDR1 SGDLS, CDR2 YYNGEE. CDR3 nucleotide sequence: TGTGCCAGCAGCTCACAGGGGACAGGAGAAGCTTTCTTT. Translated, it gives CASSSQGTGEAFF.

CDR3 sequence reads: CASSSGGPLTDTQYF. The CDR3 DNA is TGTGCCAGCAGCTCGGGGGGGCCTTTGACAGATACGCAGTATTTT. The chain has TRBV28 and TRBJ2-3; 8 bases are a match to TRBD2. This CDR3 comprises 15 residues. V trimming: 6 bases; J trimming: 3 bases; junction bases outside the gene matches: 8. CDR1 is MDHEN, CDR2 SYDVKM, per germline. The entire variable domain, with the rest obtained from reference TRBV28 and TRBJ2-3, is as follows: DVKVTQSSRYLVKRTGEKVFLECVQDMDHENMFWYRQDPGLGLRLIYFSYDVKMKEKGDIPEGYSVSREKKERFSLILESASTNQTSMYLCASSSGGPLTDTQYFGPGTRLTVL.

This chain links TRBV9 with TRBJ1-1; D is undetermined. This CDR3 is 14 amino acids long. Germline CDR1 and CDR2: SGDLS and YYNGEE. Trimming removed 4 bases at V and 0 bases at J, with 10 bases between. For the CDR3, the DNA is TGTGCCAGCAGCCCCCGATCCATGAACACTGAAGCTTTCTTT. This gives the protein CASSPRSMNTEAFF.